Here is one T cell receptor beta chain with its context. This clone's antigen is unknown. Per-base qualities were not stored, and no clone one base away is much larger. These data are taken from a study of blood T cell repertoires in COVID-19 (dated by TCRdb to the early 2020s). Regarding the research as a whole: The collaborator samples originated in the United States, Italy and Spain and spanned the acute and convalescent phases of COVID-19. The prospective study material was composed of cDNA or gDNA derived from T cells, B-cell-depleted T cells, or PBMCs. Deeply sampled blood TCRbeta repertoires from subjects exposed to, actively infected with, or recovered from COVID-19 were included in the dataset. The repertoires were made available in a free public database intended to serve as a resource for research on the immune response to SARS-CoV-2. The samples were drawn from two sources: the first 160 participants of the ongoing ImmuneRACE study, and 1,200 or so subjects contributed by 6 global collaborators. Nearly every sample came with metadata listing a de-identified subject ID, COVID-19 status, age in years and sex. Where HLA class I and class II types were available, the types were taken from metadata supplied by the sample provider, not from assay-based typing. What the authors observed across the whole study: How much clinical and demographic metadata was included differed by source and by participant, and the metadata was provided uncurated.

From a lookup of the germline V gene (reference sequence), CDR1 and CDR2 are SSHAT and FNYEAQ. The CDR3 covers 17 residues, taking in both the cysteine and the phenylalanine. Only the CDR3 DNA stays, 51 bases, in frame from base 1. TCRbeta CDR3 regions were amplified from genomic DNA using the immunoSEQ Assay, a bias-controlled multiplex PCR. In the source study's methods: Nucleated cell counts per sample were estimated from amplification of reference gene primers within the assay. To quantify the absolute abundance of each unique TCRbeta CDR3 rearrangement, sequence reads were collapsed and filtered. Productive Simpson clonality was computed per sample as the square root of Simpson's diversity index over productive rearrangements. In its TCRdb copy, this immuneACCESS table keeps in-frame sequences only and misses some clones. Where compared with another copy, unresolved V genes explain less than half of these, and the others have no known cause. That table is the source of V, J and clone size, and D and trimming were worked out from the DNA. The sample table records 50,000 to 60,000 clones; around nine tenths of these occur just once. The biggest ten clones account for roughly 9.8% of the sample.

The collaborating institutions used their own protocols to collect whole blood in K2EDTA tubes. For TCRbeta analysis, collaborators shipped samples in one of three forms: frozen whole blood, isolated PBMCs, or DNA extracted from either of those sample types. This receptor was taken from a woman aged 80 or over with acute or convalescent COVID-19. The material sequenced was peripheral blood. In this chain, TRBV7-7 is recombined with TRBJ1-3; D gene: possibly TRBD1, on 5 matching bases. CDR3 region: CARAGGTHQDSGNTIYF. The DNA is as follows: TGTGCTAGGGCGGGGGGGACCCATCAAGACTCTGGAAACACCATATATTTT.